Sequencing of this T cell receptor beta chain was carried out in a study of T cell responses to AZD1222 COVID-19 vaccine. Germline assignment: CDR1 SNHLY and CDR2 FYNNEI. This CDR3 comprises 15 residues. V dropped 2 bases and J dropped 4 bases, with 14 bases sitting between them. Sequencing was performed with immunoSEQ multiplex PCR; in TCRdb, only in-frame clones are kept and a portion is missing. This sample carries 65,000 to 90,000 clones, 85% to 90% of them seen once, and the ten largest clones take roughly 7.6%. The specimen comprised peripheral blood, sampled on day 0 of AZD1222 vaccination. The sequence was collected from an adult in good health. The rearrangement links TRBV2 to TRBJ1-2; perhaps TRBD1 as D (5 bases). The CDR3 nucleotides are TGTGCCAGCAGTGAATCGGGGCAGCCGATCTATGGCTACACCTTC. Its protein product is CASSESGQPIYGYTF.